This T cell receptor beta chain was identified during a study of CXCR3-negative and CXCR3-positive naive CD8 T cells. Study as a whole: For each library, about 1.5 +/- 0.3 million TRB reads were obtained, about 135 million in total.

The CDR3 extends over 14 amino acids. Germline assignment: CDR1 SEHNR and CDR2 FQNEAQ (reference sequence). TRB cDNA was prepared as libraries by UMI-labeled 5' RACE. Using the 5' RACE reads, TCRdb records one entry per CDR3 protein without DNA. The table counts some 130,000 distinct CDR3 sequences; 0.25% to 0.35% lies in the top ten. General study findings and limits: Both naive subsets had comparably high diversity; memory CD8+ cells much lower.

Note on this clonotype: The antigen is undetermined.

Sequences were obtained from naive CXCR3- CD8+ T cells from blood. Noted subset: CD45RO-CCR7+CD27+CD95- naive CD8+ T cells lacking CXCR3 (TNR3-). The chain links TRBV7-9 to TRBJ2-7; there is no DNA to check the TCRdb D call of TRBD1. This TCR came from a human donor in good health. Some clones in this sample may be carry-over from other donors' samples. The CDR3 spells CASSSRDPAYEQYF.